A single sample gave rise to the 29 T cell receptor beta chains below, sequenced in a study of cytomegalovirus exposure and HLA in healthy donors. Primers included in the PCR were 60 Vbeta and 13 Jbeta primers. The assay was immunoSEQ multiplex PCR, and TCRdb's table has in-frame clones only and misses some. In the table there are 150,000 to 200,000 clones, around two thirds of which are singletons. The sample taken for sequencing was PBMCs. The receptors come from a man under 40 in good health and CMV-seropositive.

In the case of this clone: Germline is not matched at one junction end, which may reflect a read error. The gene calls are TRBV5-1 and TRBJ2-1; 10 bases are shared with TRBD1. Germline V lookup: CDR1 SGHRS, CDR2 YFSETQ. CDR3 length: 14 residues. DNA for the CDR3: TGCGCCAGCAGCTTGGGGGACAGGGGAAATGGGCAGTTCTTC. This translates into CASSLGDRGNGQFF.

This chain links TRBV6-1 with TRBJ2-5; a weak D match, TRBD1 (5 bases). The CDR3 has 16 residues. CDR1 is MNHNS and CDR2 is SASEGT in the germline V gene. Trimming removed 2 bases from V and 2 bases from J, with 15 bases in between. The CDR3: CASSESRRQIQETQYF. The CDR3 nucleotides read TGTGCCAGCAGTGAATCGAGAAGACAGATACAAGAGACCCAGTACTTC.

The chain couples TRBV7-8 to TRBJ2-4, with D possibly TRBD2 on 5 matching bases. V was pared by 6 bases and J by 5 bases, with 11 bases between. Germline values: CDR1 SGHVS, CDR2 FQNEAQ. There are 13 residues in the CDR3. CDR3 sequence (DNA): TGTGCCAGCAGTATTCCCGGGGAAAACATTCAGTACTTC. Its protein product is CASSIPGENIQYF.

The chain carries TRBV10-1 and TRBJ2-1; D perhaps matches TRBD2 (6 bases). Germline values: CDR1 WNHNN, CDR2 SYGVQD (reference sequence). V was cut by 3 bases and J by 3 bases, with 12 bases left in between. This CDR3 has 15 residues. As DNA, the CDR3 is TGCGCCAGCAGTGATGGCGGGACTTTCTACAATGAGCAGTTCTTC. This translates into CASSDGGTFYNEQFF.

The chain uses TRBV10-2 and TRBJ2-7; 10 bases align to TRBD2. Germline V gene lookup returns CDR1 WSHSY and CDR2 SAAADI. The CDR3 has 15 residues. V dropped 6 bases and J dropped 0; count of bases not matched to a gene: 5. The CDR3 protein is CASSSTSGTSYEQYF. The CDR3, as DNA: TGCGCCAGCAGCAGCACTAGCGGGACCTCCTACGAGCAGTACTTC.

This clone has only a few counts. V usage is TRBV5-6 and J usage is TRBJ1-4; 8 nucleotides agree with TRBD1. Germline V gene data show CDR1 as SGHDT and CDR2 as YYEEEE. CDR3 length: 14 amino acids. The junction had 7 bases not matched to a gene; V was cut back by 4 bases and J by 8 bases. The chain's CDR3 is CASSAGTGGEKLFF. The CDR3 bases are TGTGCCAGCAGCGCGGGGACAGGTGGGGAAAAACTGTTTTTT.

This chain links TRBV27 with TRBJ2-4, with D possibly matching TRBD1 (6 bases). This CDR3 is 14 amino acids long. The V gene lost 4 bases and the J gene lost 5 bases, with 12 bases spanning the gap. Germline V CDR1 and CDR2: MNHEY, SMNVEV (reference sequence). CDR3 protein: CASSSGQRENIQYF. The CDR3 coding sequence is TGTGCCAGCAGTTCAGGACAGAGAGAAAACATTCAGTACTTC.

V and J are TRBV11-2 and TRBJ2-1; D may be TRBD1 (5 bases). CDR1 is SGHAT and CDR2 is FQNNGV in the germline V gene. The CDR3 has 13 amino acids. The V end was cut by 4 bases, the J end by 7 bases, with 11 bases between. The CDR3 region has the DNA TGTGCCAGCAGCTCACAGGTCCAGAATGAGCAGTTCTTC. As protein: CASSSQVQNEQFF. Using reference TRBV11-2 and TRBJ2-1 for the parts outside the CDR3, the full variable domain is EAGVAQSPRYKIIEKRQSVAFWCNPISGHATLYWYQQILGQGPKLLIQFQNNGVVDDSQLPKDRFSAERLKGVDSTLKIQPAKLEDSAVYLCASSSQVQNEQFFGPGTRLTVL.

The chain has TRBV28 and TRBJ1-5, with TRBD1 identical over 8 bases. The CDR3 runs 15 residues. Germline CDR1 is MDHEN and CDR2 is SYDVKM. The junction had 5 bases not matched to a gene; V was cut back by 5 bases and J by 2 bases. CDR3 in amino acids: CASSGQGGGNQPQHF. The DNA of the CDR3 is TGTGCCAGCAGTGGACAGGGCGGGGGCAATCAGCCCCAGCATTTT.

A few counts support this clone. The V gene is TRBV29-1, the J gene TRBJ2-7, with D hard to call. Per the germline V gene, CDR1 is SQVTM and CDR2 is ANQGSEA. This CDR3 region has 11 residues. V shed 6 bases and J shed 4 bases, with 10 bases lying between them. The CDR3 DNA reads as TGCAGCGTCACCCGAGAATACGAGCAGTACTTC. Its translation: CSVTREYEQYF.

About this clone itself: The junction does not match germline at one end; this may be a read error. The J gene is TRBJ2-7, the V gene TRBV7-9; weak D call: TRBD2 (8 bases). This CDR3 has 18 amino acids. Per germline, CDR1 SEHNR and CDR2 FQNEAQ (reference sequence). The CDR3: CSSTLLRGGDSVVYEQYF. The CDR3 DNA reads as TGTTCCAGCACTCTCCTTCGGGGGGGGGACAGCGTGGTCTACGAGCAGTACTTC.

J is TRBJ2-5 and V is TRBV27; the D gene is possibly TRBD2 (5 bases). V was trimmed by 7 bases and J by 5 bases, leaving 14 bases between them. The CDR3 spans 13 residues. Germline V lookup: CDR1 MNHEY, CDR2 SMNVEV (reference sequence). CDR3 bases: TGTGCCAGCACCCGAGGGCCGAGGGAGACCCAGTACTTC. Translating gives CASTRGPRETQYF.

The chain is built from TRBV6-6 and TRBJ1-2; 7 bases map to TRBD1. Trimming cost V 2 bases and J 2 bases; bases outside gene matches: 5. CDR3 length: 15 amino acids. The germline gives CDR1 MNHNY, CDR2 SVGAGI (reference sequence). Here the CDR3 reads CASSYRAGQNYGYTF. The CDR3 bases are TGTGCCAGCAGTTACCGGGCGGGACAGAACTATGGCTACACCTTC.

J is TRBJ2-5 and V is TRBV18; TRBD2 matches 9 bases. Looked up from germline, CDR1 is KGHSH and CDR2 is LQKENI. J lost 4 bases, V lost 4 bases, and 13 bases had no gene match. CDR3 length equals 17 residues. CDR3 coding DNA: TGTGCCAGCTCACTCCGTAGCGGGAGTTATGAGCGAGAGACCCAGTACTTC. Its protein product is CASSLRSGSYERETQYF. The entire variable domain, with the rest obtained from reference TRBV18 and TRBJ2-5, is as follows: NAGVMQNPRHLVRRRGQEARLRCSPMKGHSHVYWYRQLPEEGLKFMVYLQKENIIDESGMPKERFSAEFPKEGPSILRIQQVVRGDSAAYFCASSLRSGSYERETQYFGPGTRLLVL.

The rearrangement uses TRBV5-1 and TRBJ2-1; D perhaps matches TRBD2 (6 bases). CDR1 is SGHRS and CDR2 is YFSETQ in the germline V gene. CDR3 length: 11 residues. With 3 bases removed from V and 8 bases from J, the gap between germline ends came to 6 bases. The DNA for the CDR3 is TGCGCCAGCAGCTCTAGCGATGAGCAGTTCTTC. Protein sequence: CASSSSDEQFF.

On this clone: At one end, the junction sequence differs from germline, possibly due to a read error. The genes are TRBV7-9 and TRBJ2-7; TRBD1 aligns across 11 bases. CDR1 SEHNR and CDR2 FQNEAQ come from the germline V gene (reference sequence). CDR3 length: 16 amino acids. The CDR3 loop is CSSSTAGGTGGYEQYF. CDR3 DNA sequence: TGTTCCAGCAGCACCGCAGGGGGGACAGGGGGCTACGAGCAGTACTTC.

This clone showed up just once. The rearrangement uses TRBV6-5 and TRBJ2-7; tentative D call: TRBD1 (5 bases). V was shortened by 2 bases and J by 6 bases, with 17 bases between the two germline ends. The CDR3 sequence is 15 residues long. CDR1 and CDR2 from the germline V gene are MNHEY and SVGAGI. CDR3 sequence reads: CASSYLSGMDGEQYF. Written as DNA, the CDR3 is TGTGCCAGCAGTTACCTCTCAGGGATGGATGGCGAGCAGTACTTC.

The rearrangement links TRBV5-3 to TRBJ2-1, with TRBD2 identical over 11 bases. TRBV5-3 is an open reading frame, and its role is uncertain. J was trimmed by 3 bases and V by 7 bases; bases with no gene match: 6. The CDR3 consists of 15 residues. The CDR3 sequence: CARAPGLAVYNEQFF. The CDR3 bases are TGTGCCAGAGCGCCGGGACTAGCGGTCTACAATGAGCAGTTCTTC.

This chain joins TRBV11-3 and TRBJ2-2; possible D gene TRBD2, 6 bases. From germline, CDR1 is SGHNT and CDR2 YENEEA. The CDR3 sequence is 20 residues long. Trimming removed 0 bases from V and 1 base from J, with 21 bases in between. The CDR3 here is CASSLDDLTYSGGNTGELFF. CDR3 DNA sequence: TGTGCCAGCAGCTTAGATGACCTAACCTATAGCGGAGGGAACACCGGGGAGCTGTTTTTT.

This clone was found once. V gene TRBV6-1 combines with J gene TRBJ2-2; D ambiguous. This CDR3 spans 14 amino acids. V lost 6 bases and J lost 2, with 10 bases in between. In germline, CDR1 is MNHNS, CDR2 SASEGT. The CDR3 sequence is CASRRKENTGELFF. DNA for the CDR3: TGTGCCAGCAGGAGGAAGGAAAACACCGGGGAGCTGTTTTTT.

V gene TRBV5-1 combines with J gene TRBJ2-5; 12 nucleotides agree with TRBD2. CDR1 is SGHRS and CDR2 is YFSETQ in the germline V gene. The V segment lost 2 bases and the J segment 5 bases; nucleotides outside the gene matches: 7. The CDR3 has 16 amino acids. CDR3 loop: CASSFYLAGGPETQYF. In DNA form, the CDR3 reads TGCGCCAGCAGCTTTTACCTAGCGGGAGGGCCGGAGACCCAGTACTTC.

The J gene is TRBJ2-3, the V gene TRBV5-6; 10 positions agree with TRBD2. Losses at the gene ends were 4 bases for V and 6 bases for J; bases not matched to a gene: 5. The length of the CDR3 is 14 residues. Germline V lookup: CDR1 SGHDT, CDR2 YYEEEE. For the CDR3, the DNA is TGTGCCAGCAGCCCGGGACTAGCGACCGATACGCAGTATTTT. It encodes CASSPGLATDTQYF.

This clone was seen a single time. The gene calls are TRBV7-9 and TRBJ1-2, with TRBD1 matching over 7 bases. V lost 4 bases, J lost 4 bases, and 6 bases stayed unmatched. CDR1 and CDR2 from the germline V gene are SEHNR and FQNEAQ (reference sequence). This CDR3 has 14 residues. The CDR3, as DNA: TGTGCCAGCAGCTCTTGGGACAGACCCTATGGCTACACCTTC. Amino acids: CASSSWDRPYGYTF.

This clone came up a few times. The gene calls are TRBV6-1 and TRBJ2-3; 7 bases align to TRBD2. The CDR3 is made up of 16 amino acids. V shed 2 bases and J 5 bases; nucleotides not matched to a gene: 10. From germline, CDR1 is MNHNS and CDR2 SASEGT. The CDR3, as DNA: TGTGCCAGCAGTGAACTCGGGGGAGGGCCTCAAGATACGCAGTATTTT. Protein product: CASSELGGGPQDTQYF.

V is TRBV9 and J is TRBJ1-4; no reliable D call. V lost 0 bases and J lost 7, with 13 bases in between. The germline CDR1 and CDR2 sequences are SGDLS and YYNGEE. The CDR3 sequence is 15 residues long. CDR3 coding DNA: TGTGCCAGCAGCGTAGGCGGAGGGATGGGTGAAAAACTGTTTTTT. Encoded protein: CASSVGGGMGEKLFF.

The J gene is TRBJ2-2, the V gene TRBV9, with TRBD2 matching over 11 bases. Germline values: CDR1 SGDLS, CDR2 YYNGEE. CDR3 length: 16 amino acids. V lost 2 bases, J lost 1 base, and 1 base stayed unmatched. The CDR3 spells CASSVGLAENTGELFF. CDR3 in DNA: TGTGCCAGCAGCGTGGGACTAGCGGAGAACACCGGGGAGCTGTTTTTT.

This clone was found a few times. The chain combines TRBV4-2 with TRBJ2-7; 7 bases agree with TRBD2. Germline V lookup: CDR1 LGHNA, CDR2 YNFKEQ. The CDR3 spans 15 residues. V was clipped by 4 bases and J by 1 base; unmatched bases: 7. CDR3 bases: TGTGCCAGCAGCCCGGCGGGAGCAGAATCCTACGAGCAGTACTTC. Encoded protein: CASSPAGAESYEQYF.

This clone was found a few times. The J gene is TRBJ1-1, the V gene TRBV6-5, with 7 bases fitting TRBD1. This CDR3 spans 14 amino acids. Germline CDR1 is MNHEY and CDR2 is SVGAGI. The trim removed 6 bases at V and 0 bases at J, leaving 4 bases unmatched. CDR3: CASRSTGMNTEAFF. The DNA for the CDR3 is TGTGCCAGCAGATCGACAGGGATGAACACTGAAGCTTTCTTT.

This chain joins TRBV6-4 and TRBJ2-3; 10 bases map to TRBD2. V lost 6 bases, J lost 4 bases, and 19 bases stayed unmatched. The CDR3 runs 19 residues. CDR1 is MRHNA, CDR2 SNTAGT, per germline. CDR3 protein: CASSPRGPIAGGVPDTQYF. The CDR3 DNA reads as TGTGCCAGCAGCCCCAGGGGGCCTATAGCGGGAGGAGTTCCAGATACGCAGTATTTT.